The present TCR beta chain was sequenced within a study of blood T cell repertoires in COVID-19. Repertoires were generated with immunoSEQ multiplex PCR, while TCRdb's copy carries only in-frame clones and drops some. The sample holds roughly 220,000 clones; around 87% are singletons and the top ten take 3% to 3.5%. The V gene end was trimmed by 5 bases and the J gene end by 2 bases; junction bases not matched to a gene: 16. CDR3 length: 18 amino acids. CDR1 is SGHAT and CDR2 is FQNNGV in the germline V gene. Of note for this clone: The same CDR3 arises from other DNA sequences in this sample as well.

The sequenced material came from peripheral blood. This sequence originates from a man between 60 and 70 years old with acute or convalescent COVID-19. This chain connects TRBV11-2 to TRBJ2-7; 9 bases agree with TRBD2. CDR3 DNA sequence: TGTGCCAGCAGCAACGGGGGGCTCGCGGGGGGGCGGACCTACGAGCAGTACTTC. Residues: CASSNGGLAGGRTYEQYF. The full variable domain, in which reference TRBV11-2 and TRBJ2-7 provide the parts outside the CDR3, is EAGVAQSPRYKIIEKRQSVAFWCNPISGHATLYWYQQILGQGPKLLIQFQNNGVVDDSQLPKDRFSAERLKGVDSTLKIQPAKLEDSAVYLCASSNGGLAGGRTYEQYFGPGTRLTVT.